The entry below describes one T cell receptor (beta chain). The antigen is not known. Profiled with immunoSEQ multiplex PCR; TCRdb holds only in-frame clones, not every one. Among about 96,000 clones listed, roughly 88% were seen once. The data stem from a study of T cell responses to AZD1222 COVID-19 vaccine. Study-level results: White British people made up most donors, females outnumbered males, and clonal diversity was possibly underestimated. Elevations in Spike-specific TCR breadth and depth followed administration of two AZD1222 doses.

The V end lost 6 bases, the J end lost 5 bases, and 14 bases lay between the germline ends. The CDR3 loop spans 14 amino acids. The germline CDR1 and CDR2 sequences are MNHEY and SVGAGI. This chain uses TRBV6-5 with TRBJ1-5; D call uncertain. The sequencing here drew on peripheral blood, taken on day 0 of AZD1222 vaccination. This receptor was identified in an adult in good health. CDR3 coding DNA: TGTGCCAGCAGCCACGGGGTTTGGGATCAGCCCCAGCATTTT. Translation: CASSHGVWDQPQHF.